This TCR beta chain was captured in a study of HIV-infected patients and healthy controls. Roughly three months, about 14 weeks, into antiretroviral therapy, follow-up blood was collected. Whole blood was used without fractionation, so all unsorted peripheral T cells were included. RNA came from more than 2 ml of peripheral blood. The CDR3 length is 13 residues. V gave up 0 bases and J gave up 6 bases, with 10 bases separating them. Germline CDR1 is SGHRS and CDR2 is YFSETQ. 500 ng RNA was reverse transcribed with alpha and beta constant-region primers. Alpha and beta chain libraries were made separately by chain-specific third strand synthesis with multiplexing indices. TCRdb itself ran the 5' RACE reads through MiXCR, one entry per CDR3 protein. The profile shows about 14,000 distinct CDR3 sequences, roughly an eighth of them singletons. This clonotype was seen many times.

Here the sequenced sample was blood, taken during antiretroviral therapy. This receptor was taken from an adult with HIV infection. The donor label of this sample is uncertain. The gene calls are TRBV5-1 and TRBJ2-7; D is unresolved. CDR3 DNA: TGCGCCAGCAGCTTGGGGTTGGCGGCCGAGCAGTACTTC. As protein: CASSLGLAAEQYF. Full variable domain (outside the CDR3, taken from reference TRBV5-1 and TRBJ2-7): KAGVTQTPRYLIKTRGQQVTLSCSPISGHRSVSWYQQTPGQGLQFLFEYFSETQRNKGNFPGRFSGRQFSNSRSEMNVSTLELGDSALYLCASSLGLAAEQYFGPGTRLTVT.